This T cell receptor beta chain was sequenced for a study of breast tumors, draining lymph nodes, adjacent tissues. Germline V lookup: CDR1 MNHNS, CDR2 SASEGT. V lost 5 bases and J lost 9; bases outside the gene matches: 7. The CDR3 sequence is 13 residues long. Regarding the study as a whole: Luminal-like breast cancer showed significantly higher tumor–nontumor repertoire similarity than basal-like. The lymph node origin of tumor T cells was framed as consistent with a hypothesis, not demonstrated. Tumor TCR diversity was below lymph nodes but above nontumor tissue.

Samples came from axillary lymph nodes draining the breast cancer. TCRdb analysed the multiplex PCR reads with MiXCR anew, one entry per CDR3 protein. The data contain roughly 130,000 distinct CDR3 sequences, just under 20% of them singletons. This clonotype was seen ten or more times. The antigen is undetermined. Sequences were obtained from axillary lymph node tissue. The TCR sequence derives from a female donor with breast cancer. Some clones in this sample may be carry-over from other donors' samples. The genes are TRBV6-1 and TRBJ1-5; 7 bases line up with TRBD1. CDR3 in DNA: TGTGCCAGCAGTCTACAGGGGTTAGGGCCCCAGCATTTT. It yields the protein CASSLQGLGPQHF.